The TCR beta chain described here comes from a study of cytomegalovirus exposure and HLA in healthy donors. The wider study: As released early, the data held about 85 million unique TCRs from HLA-typed donors. Whole-study findings and limits: Accurate prediction of most subjects' HLA-A and HLA-B alleles from TCR beta sequences was reported. The authors listed 150 to 200 TCR beta chains as cytomegalovirus-associated.

The PCR had 60 Vbeta and 13 Jbeta primers. Clones were sequenced by immunoSEQ multiplex PCR, and TCRdb holds only the in-frame ones, with some missing. The table lists some 120,000 clones, approximately 8% of them singletons. Details on this clone: The antigen is undetermined.

The length of the CDR3 is 12 residues. The V gene end was trimmed by 7 bases and the J gene end by 14 bases; junction bases not matched to a gene: 16. Germline V gene sequence: CDR1 GTSNPN, CDR2 SVGIG (reference sequence). This sequence joins TRBV30 and TRBJ1-2; TRBD1 aligns across 7 bases. The TCR was taken from a woman aged 40 to 50 in good health and CMV-seropositive. Specimen: PBMCs. The CDR3 sequence: CAFARGQGGSTF. CDR3 nucleotides: TGTGCCTTTGCCCGGGGGCAGGGGGGCTCAACCTTC.